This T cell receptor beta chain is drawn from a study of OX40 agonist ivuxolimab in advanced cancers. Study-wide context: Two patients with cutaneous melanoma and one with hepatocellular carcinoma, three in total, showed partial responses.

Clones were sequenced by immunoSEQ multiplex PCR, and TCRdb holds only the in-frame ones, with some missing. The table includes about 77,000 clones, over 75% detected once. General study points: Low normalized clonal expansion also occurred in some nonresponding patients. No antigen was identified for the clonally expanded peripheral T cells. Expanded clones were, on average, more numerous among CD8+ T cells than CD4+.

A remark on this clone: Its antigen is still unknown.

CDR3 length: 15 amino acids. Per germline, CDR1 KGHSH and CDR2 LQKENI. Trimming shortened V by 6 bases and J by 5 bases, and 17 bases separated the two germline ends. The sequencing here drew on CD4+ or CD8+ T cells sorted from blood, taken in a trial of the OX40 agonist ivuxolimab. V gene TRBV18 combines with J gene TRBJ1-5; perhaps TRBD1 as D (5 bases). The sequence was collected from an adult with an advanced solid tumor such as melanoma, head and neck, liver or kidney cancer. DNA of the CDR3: TGTGCCAGCTCGCCGACGGTCAGCAGGGATCAGCCCCAGCATTTT. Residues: CASSPTVSRDQPQHF.